What follows describes a single T cell receptor beta chain. The table came from immunoSEQ multiplex PCR; TCRdb's copy has only in-frame clones and leaves some out. Of around 140,000 clones detected, approximately 90% appear once; the ten largest clones hold about 4.7%. These data are taken from a study of T cell responses to AZD1222 COVID-19 vaccine. This specimen was peripheral blood, taken on day 0 of AZD1222 vaccination. This sequence was found in an adult in good health.

CDR3: CASSWRQGREKLFF. Written as DNA, the CDR3 is TGCGCCAGCAGCTGGCGACAGGGCCGAGAAAAACTGTTTTTT. The genes are TRBV5-1 and TRBJ1-4; 7 bases match TRBD1. The germline V gene has CDR1 SGHRS and CDR2 YFSETQ. The V gene end was trimmed by 3 bases and the J gene end by 8 bases; junction bases not matched to a gene: 7. This CDR3 is 14 amino acids long. Looking up the rest from reference TRBV5-1 and TRBJ1-4 gives the full variable domain: KAGVTQTPRYLIKTRGQQVTLSCSPISGHRSVSWYQQTPGQGLQFLFEYFSETQRNKGNFPGRFSGRQFSNSRSEMNVSTLELGDSALYLCASSWRQGREKLFFGSGTQLSVL.